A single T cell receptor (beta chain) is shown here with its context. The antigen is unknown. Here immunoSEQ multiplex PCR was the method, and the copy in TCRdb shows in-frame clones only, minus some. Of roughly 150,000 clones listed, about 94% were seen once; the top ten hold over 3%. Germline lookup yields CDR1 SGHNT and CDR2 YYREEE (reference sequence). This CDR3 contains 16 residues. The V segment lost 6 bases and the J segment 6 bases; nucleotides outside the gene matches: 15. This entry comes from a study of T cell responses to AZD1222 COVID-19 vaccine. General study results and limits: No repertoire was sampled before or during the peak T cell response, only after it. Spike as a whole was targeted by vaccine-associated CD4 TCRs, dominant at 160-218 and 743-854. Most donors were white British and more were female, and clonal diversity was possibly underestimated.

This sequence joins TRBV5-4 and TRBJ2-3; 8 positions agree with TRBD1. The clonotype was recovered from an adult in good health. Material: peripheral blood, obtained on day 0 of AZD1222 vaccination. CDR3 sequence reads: CASTRGDRNSVDTQYF. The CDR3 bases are TGTGCCAGCACCAGGGGGGACAGGAATTCGGTCGATACGCAGTATTTT.